This T cell receptor beta chain was sequenced during a study of blood T cell repertoires in COVID-19. Study background: Acute and convalescent COVID-19 specimens originated in the United States, Italy and Spain. T cells, B-cell-depleted T cells, or PBMCs supplied cDNA or gDNA.

V lost 2 bases and J 10 bases, leaving 9 bases between the germline ends. The V gene's germline CDR1 is MDHEN and CDR2 SYDVKM. The CDR3 sequence is 12 residues long. Authors' methods: Using reference gene primer amplification, nucleated cell counts were estimated. Measured with immunoSEQ multiplex PCR; TCRdb has only the in-frame clones, and not every one. Clone size and the V and J calls come from that table; the DNA yielded D and trimming. In the table there are 50,000 to 60,000 clones, roughly nine tenths of which are singletons. In this sample, this clone turned up once. This TCR was sampled from a man of 80 years or more with active or convalescent COVID-19. The V and J genes are TRBV28 and TRBJ2-1; no clear D gene. The material sequenced was peripheral blood. DNA for the CDR3: TGTGCCAGCAGTTTAGGCGTGGGCGAGCAGTTCTTC. Amino acids: CASSLGVGEQFF.